This TCR beta chain appears in the sequencing data of a study of control samples from healthy donors and cancer patients. This CDR3 region has 14 residues. V dropped 3 bases and J dropped 5; count of bases not matched to a gene: 4. The germline gives CDR1 KGHSH, CDR2 LQKENI. The method was immunoSEQ multiplex PCR; TCRdb's version includes in-frame clones alone and lacks a portion of them. The sample includes 120,000 to 150,000 clones, about 91% of them seen just once. V and J are TRBV18 and TRBJ2-1, with 7 bases matching TRBD1. The sequenced sample was blood. The source of this sequence is a man aged 25 to 40 in good health. CDR3 in amino acids: CASSPRGQHNEQFF. The CDR3 DNA is TGTGCCAGCTCACCTAGGGGACAGCACAATGAGCAGTTCTTC.